This entry lists 4 T cell receptor beta chains sequenced from one sample in a study of cytomegalovirus exposure and HLA in healthy donors. Data came from immunoSEQ multiplex PCR; TCRdb stores just in-frame clones and leaves some out. The repertoire includes 100,000 to 150,000 clones, 89% of them detected once, and 1.1% sits in the top ten. Input material: PBMCs. All receptors derive from a woman between 18 and 29 years old in good health and CMV-seronegative.

The chain employs TRBV27 and TRBJ2-3; 7 nucleotides match TRBD2. The CDR3 has 16 residues. V gave up 6 bases and J gave up 2 bases; unmatched junction bases: 11. Germline CDR1 reads MNHEY; CDR2 reads SMNVEV (reference sequence). The CDR3 loop reads CASRASGPTSTDTQYF. Written as DNA, the CDR3 is TGTGCCAGCAGAGCTAGCGGTCCTACCTCCACAGATACGCAGTATTTT.

The chain recombines TRBV2 with TRBJ2-3; 12 nucleotides agree with TRBD2. The germline V gene encodes CDR1 SNHLY and CDR2 FYNNEI. Germline trimming cut 7 bases from V and 5 bases from J; bases unmatched to any gene: 28. This CDR3 has 22 residues. The CDR3 nucleotides read TGTGCCAGCACCCCTGCAAGAATGATCGCATTCCCTAGCGGGGGGGCCGTAGATACGCAGTATTTT. Its protein product is CASTPARMIAFPSGGAVDTQYF.

This sequence joins TRBV27 and TRBJ2-6; D is perhaps TRBD1 (5 bases). This CDR3 region has 15 residues. CDR1 and CDR2 (germline): MNHEY, SMNVEV (reference sequence). The V end lost 5 bases, the J end lost 2 bases, and 10 bases lay between the germline ends. As DNA, the CDR3 is TGTGCCAGCAGTCAGGACAAACCTGGGGCCAACGTCCTGACTTTC. Translated, it gives CASSQDKPGANVLTF.

This chain links TRBV6-1 with TRBJ2-7; tentatively, D is TRBD1 (6 bases). Germline assignment: CDR1 MNHNS and CDR2 SASEGT. Trimming shortened V by 6 bases and J by 4 bases, and 16 bases separated the two germline ends. CDR3 length equals 14 residues. The CDR3: CASSLRDTRYEQYF. DNA of the CDR3: TGTGCCAGCAGCCTCCGGGACACTCGATACGAGCAGTACTTC.